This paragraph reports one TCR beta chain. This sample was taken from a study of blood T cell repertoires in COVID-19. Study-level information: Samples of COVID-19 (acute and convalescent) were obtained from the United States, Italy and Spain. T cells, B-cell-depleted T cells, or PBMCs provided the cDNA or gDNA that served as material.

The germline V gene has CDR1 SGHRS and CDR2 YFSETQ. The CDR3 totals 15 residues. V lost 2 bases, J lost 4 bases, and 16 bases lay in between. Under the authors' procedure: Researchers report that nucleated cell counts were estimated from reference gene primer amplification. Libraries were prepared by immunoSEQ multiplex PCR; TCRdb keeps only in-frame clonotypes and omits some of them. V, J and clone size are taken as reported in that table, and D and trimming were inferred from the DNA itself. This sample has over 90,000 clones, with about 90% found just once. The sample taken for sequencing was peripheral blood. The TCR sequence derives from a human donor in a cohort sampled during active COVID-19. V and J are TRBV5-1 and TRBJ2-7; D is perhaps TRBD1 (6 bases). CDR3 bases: TGCGCCAGCAGCTTTCTTCCAAGAACAGGGTACGAGCAGTACTTC. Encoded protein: CASSFLPRTGYEQYF.